This T cell receptor beta chain was recorded in a study of regulatory T cells in long-lasting Graves disease. In germline, CDR1 is SGHAT, CDR2 FQNNGV. The V gene end was trimmed by 4 bases and the J gene end by 0 bases; junction bases not matched to a gene: 5. This CDR3 region has 17 residues. This clonotype was detected many times. For TCR beta, libraries came from iRepertoire HTBI primers and Arm-PCR of CDR3 regions. One entry per CDR3 protein results from TCRdb running MiXCR on the multiplex PCR reads. The sample shows roughly 520,000 distinct CDR3 sequences, around 13% of them seen only once. This sample's time point: newly diagnosed GD, antithyroid drugs for less than 3 months. Construction of the TCR library relied on RNA isolated from PBMCs. A peripheral blood sample, 7 to 9.5 milliliters in volume, was drawn into EDTA tubes. The same sample was also studied in work on T cells in Graves' hyperthyroidism and ophthalmopathy.

This clonotype originated in a woman in her twenties or thirties with Graves disease. The gene calls are TRBV11-2 and TRBJ2-3, with 12 bases matching TRBD2. Sample: peripheral blood mononuclear cells (PBMCs), taken at new diagnosis, from a patient treated with antithyroid drugs. This CDR3 reads CASSSSGRGSSTDTQYF. As DNA, the CDR3 is TGTGCCAGCAGCTCTAGCGGGAGGGGTTCTAGCACAGATACGCAGTATTTT.